The 2 T cell receptor beta chains below were found in one sample sequenced in a study of shared clonotypes between healthy human individuals. TCRdb's copy holds only in-frame clones and misses some; the assay was immunoSEQ multiplex PCR. Among some 800,000 clones listed, around 92% were seen once. In the naive CD8 group, cells lacked CD45RO and were positively selected for CCR7, so terminally differentiated effector memory CD45RA+ cells were left out. Sample: naive CD8+ T cells sorted from blood. The receptor set was obtained from a man younger than 40 in good health.

The gene calls are TRBV11-2 and TRBJ1-5; D is perhaps TRBD1 (6 bases). The length of the CDR3 is 19 residues. From germline, CDR1 is SGHAT and CDR2 FQNNGV. The V and J ends lost 1 base and 4 bases respectively, with 23 bases between them. Written as DNA, the CDR3 is TGTGCCAGCAGCTTAGGAGTTTCGGCAGGGGAAGGGGAAAATCAGCCCCAGCATTTT. Its protein is CASSLGVSAGEGENQPQHF.

This chain connects TRBV13 to TRBJ2-1; 9 bases match TRBD1. Losses at the gene ends were 4 bases for V and 1 base for J; bases not matched to a gene: 8. Germline lookup yields CDR1 PRHDT and CDR2 FYEKMQ (reference sequence). The length of the CDR3 is 17 residues. This CDR3 reads CASSSTGGTRSYNEQFF. The DNA for the CDR3 is TGTGCCAGCAGCTCGACAGGGGGGACTCGGTCCTACAATGAGCAGTTCTTC.